This T cell receptor beta chain was identified in a study of shared clonotypes between healthy human individuals. As regards this clone: Its antigen is unidentified.

In replicate PCRs of sorted subsets, approximately 200 ng DNA, about 30,000 T cell genomes, was used. Using immunoSEQ multiplex PCR, the repertoire was profiled, and TCRdb retains in-frame clones only, with some absent. The table records 330,000 or so clones, around two thirds of them present only once. The CDR3 is 14 residues long. Germline V CDR1 and CDR2: MNHNY, SVGAGI (reference sequence). V was trimmed by 5 bases and J by 5 bases, leaving 14 bases between them. Study-wide results and caveats: Compared with memory subsets, naive subsets generally had larger estimated richness.

Negatively enriched CD4+ T cells were divided by CD45RA into naive and memory. The receptor comes from a man aged 25-45 years in good health. The sample consisted of memory CD4+ T cells sorted from blood. The subset: CD45RA-negative fraction. The rearrangement uses TRBV6-6 and TRBJ2-3; D tentatively reads TRBD1 or TRBD2 (5 bases each). The CDR3 sequence: CASSPSSGRDTQYF. CDR3 nucleotide sequence: TGTGCCAGCAGTCCCTCGTCAGGGAGAGATACGCAGTATTTT.